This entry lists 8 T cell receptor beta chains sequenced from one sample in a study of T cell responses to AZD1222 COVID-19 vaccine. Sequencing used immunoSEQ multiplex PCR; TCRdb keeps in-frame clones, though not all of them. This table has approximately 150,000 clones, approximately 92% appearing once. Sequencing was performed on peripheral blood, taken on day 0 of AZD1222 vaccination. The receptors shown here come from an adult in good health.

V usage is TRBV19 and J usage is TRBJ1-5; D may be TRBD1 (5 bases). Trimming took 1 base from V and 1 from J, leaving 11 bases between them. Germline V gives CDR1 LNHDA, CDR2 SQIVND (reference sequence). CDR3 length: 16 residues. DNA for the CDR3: TGTGCCAGTAGTATAGCGAGGGGAACCAGCAATCAGCCCCAGCATTTT. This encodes CASSIARGTSNQPQHF.

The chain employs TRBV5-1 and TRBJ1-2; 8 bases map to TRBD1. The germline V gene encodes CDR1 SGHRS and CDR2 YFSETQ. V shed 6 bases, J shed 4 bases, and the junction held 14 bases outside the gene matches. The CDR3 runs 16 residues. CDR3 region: CASTPIGQGSLYGYTF. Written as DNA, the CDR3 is TGCGCCAGCACTCCTATAGGACAGGGATCACTCTATGGCTACACCTTC.

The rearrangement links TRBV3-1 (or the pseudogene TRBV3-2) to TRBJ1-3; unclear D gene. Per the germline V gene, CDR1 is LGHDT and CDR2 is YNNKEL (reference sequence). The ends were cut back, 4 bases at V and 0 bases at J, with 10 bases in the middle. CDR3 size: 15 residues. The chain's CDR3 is CASSPSDVSGNTIYF. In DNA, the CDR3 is TGTGCCAGCAGCCCCAGTGACGTCTCTGGAAACACCATATATTTT.

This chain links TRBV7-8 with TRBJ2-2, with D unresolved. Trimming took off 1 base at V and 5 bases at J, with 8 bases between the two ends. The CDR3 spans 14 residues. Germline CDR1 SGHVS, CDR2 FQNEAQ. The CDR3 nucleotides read TGTGCCAGCAGCTTAGTAGTCCTAACCGGGGAGCTGTTTTTT. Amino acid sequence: CASSLVVLTGELFF.

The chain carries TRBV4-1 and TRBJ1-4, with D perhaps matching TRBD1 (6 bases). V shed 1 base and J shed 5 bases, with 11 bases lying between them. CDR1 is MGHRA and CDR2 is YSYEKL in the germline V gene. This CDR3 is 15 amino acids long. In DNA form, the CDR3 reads TGCGCCAGCAGCCAAGGATCGGACAGAAATGAAAAACTGTTTTTT. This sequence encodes CASSQGSDRNEKLFF.

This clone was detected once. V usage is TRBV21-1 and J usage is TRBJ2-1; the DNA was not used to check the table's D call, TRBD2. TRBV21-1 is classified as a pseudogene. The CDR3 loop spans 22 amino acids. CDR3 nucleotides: TGTGCCAGCAGCAACAATAGTTTGGGGACTAGCGGCCCTGGGAGCTCCTACAATGAGCAGTTCTTC. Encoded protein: CASSNNSLGTSGPGSSYNEQFF.

CDR3: CAWSVLGQGNTEAFF. The CDR3 DNA is TGTGCCTGGAGTGTACTGGGACAGGGGAACACTGAAGCTTTCTTT. The rearrangement joins TRBV30 to TRBJ1-1, with TRBD1 matching 9 bases. V lost 0 bases, J lost 1 base, and 3 bases stayed unmatched. The CDR3 is 15 residues long. The germline V gene has CDR1 GTSNPN and CDR2 SVGIG (reference sequence). Drawing the rest from reference TRBV30 and TRBJ1-1, the complete variable domain is SQTIHQWPATLVQPVGSPLSLECTVEGTSNPNLYWYRQAAGRGLQLLFYSVGIGQISSEVPQNLSASRPQDRQFILSSKKLLLSDSGFYLCAWSVLGQGNTEAFFGQGTRLTVV.

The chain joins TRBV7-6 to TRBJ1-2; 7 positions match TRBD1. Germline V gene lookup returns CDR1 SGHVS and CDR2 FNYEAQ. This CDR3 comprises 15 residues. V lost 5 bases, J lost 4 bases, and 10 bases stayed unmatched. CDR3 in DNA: TGTGCCAGCAGCCCGAAAGGACAGGTTGTCTATGGCTACACCTTC. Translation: CASSPKGQVVYGYTF.